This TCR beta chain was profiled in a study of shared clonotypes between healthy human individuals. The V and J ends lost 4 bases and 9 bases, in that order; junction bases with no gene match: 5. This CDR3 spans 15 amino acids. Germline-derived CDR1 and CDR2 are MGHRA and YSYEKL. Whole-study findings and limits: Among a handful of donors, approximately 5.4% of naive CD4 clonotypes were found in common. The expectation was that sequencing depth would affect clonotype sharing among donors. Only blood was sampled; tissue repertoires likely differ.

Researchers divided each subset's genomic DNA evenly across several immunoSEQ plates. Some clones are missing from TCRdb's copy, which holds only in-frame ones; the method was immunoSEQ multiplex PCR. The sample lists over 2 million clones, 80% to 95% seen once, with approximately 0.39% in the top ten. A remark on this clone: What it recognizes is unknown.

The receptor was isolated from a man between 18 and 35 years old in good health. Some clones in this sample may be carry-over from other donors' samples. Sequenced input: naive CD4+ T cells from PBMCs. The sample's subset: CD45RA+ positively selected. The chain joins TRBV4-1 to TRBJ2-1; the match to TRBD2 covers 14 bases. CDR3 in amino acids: CASSPTSGRAGEQFF. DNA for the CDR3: TGCGCCAGCAGCCCGACTAGCGGGAGGGCAGGTGAGCAGTTCTTC.